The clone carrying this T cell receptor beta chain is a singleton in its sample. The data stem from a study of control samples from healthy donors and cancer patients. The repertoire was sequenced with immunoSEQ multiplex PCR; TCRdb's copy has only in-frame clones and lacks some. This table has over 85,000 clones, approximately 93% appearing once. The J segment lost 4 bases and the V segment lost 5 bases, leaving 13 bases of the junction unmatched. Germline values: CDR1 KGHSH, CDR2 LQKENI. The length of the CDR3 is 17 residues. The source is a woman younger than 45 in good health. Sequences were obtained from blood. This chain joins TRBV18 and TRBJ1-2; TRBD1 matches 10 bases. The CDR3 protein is CASSRGQGPEYFYGYTF. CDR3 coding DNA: TGTGCCAGCTCAAGGGGACAGGGGCCGGAATATTTCTATGGCTACACCTTC.